This T cell receptor beta chain was found in a study of blood T cell repertoires in COVID-19. Study overall: Samples of COVID-19 (acute and convalescent) were obtained from the United States, Italy and Spain. Sources were T cells, B-cell-depleted T cells, or PBMCs; the material itself was cDNA or gDNA.

The germline V gene encodes CDR1 SGHTA and CDR2 FQGTGA. Between the trimmed V and J ends, which lost 5 bases and 1 base, there was a span of 11 bases. The CDR3 has 14 residues. In the source study's methods: Amplification from reference gene primers served as the basis for estimated nucleated cell counts. Sequencing was performed with immunoSEQ multiplex PCR; in TCRdb, only in-frame clones are kept and a portion is missing. The DNA gave D and trimming, while V, J and clone size come from that table. The repertoire holds roughly 90,000 clones, with over 75% as singletons. The sequenced material came from peripheral blood. The clonotype was recovered from a human donor in a cohort sampled during active COVID-19. The rearrangement joins TRBV7-3 to TRBJ1-1; D not certain. The CDR3 protein is CASSPGSGNTEAFF. The CDR3 coding sequence is TGTGCCAGCAGCCCCGGGTCGGGGAACACTGAAGCTTTCTTT.